The 21 T cell receptor beta chains below were found in one sample sequenced in a study of blood T cell repertoires in COVID-19. Sequencing used immunoSEQ multiplex PCR; TCRdb keeps in-frame clones, though not all of them. The sample includes 110,000 to 150,000 clones, about 87% of them seen just once. The specimen was peripheral blood. The receptors originated from a woman in her 50s with acute or convalescent COVID-19.

The chain joins TRBV5-4 to TRBJ1-2, with D possibly matching TRBD1 (5 bases). CDR1 SGHNT and CDR2 YYREEE come from the germline V gene (reference sequence). V lost 0 bases, J lost 8 bases, and 11 bases lay in between. The CDR3 loop spans 13 amino acids. CDR3 sequence (DNA): TGTGCCAGCAGCTTGGCCGGGGGGAGCGGCTACACCTTC. This gives the protein CASSLAGGSGYTF.

The V gene is TRBV5-5, the J gene TRBJ1-4; no clear D. The CDR3 runs 15 residues. Germline values: CDR1 SGHKS, CDR2 YYEKEE (reference sequence). V was cut by 2 bases and J by 0 bases, with 8 bases left in between. CDR3 protein: CASSFPTTTNEKLFF. The CDR3 coding sequence is TGTGCCAGCAGCTTCCCTACCACAACTAATGAAAAACTGTTTTTT.

The V gene is TRBV6-5, the J gene TRBJ1-2; 8 nucleotides align to TRBD1. Trimming at V came to 5 bases and at J to 7 bases, leaving 12 bases not matched to a gene. Germline V gene lookup returns CDR1 MNHEY and CDR2 SVGAGI. This CDR3 contains 15 residues. The CDR3 sequence is CASSHNPQGAPGYTF. CDR3 DNA sequence: TGTGCCAGCAGTCACAACCCCCAGGGGGCACCTGGCTACACCTTC.

CDR3 DNA: TGTGCCAGCAGCTTAGGGGCAGGGACTTCAGAAAAACTGTTTTTT. Translating it yields CASSLGAGTSEKLFF. This sequence joins TRBV7-9 and TRBJ1-4; maybe TRBD1 (5 bases). From germline, CDR1 is SEHNR and CDR2 FQNEAQ (reference sequence). V was pared by 1 base and J by 8 bases, with 14 bases between. The length of the CDR3 is 15 residues.

This rearrangement joins TRBV7-9 to TRBJ1-1, with unresolved D. Trimming stripped 7 bases from V and 2 bases from J, with 8 bases between. The CDR3 is 12 amino acids. Per the germline V gene, CDR1 is SEHNR and CDR2 is FQNEAQ (reference sequence). CDR3 sequence: CASILLNTEAFF. The DNA for the CDR3 is TGTGCCAGCATCCTTCTCAACACTGAAGCTTTCTTT.

A few counts support this clone. The J gene is TRBJ1-1, the V gene TRBV5-1, with TRBD1 matching over 7 bases. The CDR3 is made up of 15 amino acids. The ends lost 2 bases at V and 2 bases at J; junction bases unmatched: 6. The germline CDR1 and CDR2 sequences are SGHRS and YFSETQ. The CDR3 coding sequence is TGCGCCAGCAGCTTACAGGGGACCGTAAACACTGAAGCTTTCTTT. Amino acids: CASSLQGTVNTEAFF.

The rearrangement links TRBV19 to TRBJ1-2; possibly TRBD1 for D (6 bases). Between the trimmed V and J ends, which lost 5 bases and 5 bases, there was a span of 15 bases. CDR1 is LNHDA, CDR2 SQIVND, per germline (reference sequence). This CDR3 is built from 14 residues. The chain's CDR3 is CASSRAGDQYGYTF. The CDR3 DNA reads TGTGCCAGTAGTCGAGCAGGGGACCAATATGGCTACACCTTC.

The gene calls are TRBV3-1 (or the pseudogene TRBV3-2) and TRBJ1-1; tentative D call: TRBD1 (6 bases). The germline gives CDR1 LGHDT, CDR2 YNNKEL (reference sequence). V lost 6 bases and J lost 0, with 14 bases in between. The CDR3 is 15 amino acids. The CDR3 DNA reads as TGTGCCAGCAGGCGCACTGGACAGCTGAACACTGAAGCTTTCTTT. Translated, it gives CASRRTGQLNTEAFF.

This chain links TRBV7-2 with TRBJ2-3; tentatively, D is TRBD2 (7 bases). The CDR3 extends over 15 amino acids. The V end was cut by 3 bases, the J end by 3 bases, with 13 bases between. The germline gives CDR1 SGHTA, CDR2 FQGNSA. CDR3 bases: TGTGCCAGCAGCTTCGGCGGGGGCATGACAGATACGCAGTATTTT. It translates to CASSFGGGMTDTQYF.

The chain joins TRBV4-1 to TRBJ1-2, with 9 bases aligning to TRBD1. V was pared by 0 bases and J by 5 bases, with 7 bases of the junction left unmatched. The CDR3 has 16 residues. The V gene's germline CDR1 is MGHRA and CDR2 YSYEKL. The CDR3 protein is CASSQDPGQGLYGYTF. The DNA for the CDR3 is TGCGCCAGCAGCCAAGACCCGGGACAGGGACTATATGGCTACACCTTC.

This sequence joins TRBV11-2 and TRBJ2-1; 7 bases are shared with TRBD2. Germline V CDR1 and CDR2: SGHAT, FQNNGV. V lost 1 base and J lost 4; bases outside the gene matches: 4. The CDR3 is 15 residues long. CDR3 protein: CASSLASSGYNEQFF. Here the CDR3 DNA reads TGTGCCAGCAGCTTAGCCTCTAGCGGTTACAATGAGCAGTTCTTC.

V is TRBV11-1 and J is TRBJ1-2; a weak D match, TRBD1 (6 bases). Trimming removed 1 base at V and 6 bases at J, with 9 bases between. This CDR3 has 13 residues. Germline lookup yields CDR1 SGHAT and CDR2 FQDESV (reference sequence). The CDR3 here is CASSLGTADGYTF. Written as DNA, the CDR3 is TGTGCCAGCAGCTTAGGGACAGCCGATGGCTACACCTTC.

The J gene is TRBJ2-7, the V gene TRBV7-2, with 7 bases matching TRBD1. The CDR3 covers 16 residues. V dropped 4 bases and J dropped 0; count of bases not matched to a gene: 9. CDR1 is SGHTA and CDR2 is FQGNSA in the germline V gene. In DNA, the CDR3 is TGTGCCAGCAGCTCCTGGGGGACAGTTAGCTCCTACGAGCAGTACTTC. Encoded protein: CASSSWGTVSSYEQYF.

The chain uses TRBV5-1 and TRBJ2-1; D is possibly TRBD2 (6 bases). This CDR3 has 16 residues. V was pared by 1 base and J by 2 bases, with 13 bases between. Germline values: CDR1 SGHRS, CDR2 YFSETQ. The CDR3 spells CASSLRARGTYNEQFF. CDR3 bases: TGCGCCAGCAGCTTGAGGGCGCGGGGAACCTACAATGAGCAGTTCTTC. The whole variable domain, remainder taken from reference TRBV5-1 and TRBJ2-1, is KAGVTQTPRYLIKTRGQQVTLSCSPISGHRSVSWYQQTPGQGLQFLFEYFSETQRNKGNFPGRFSGRQFSNSRSEMNVSTLELGDSALYLCASSLRARGTYNEQFFGPGTRLTVL.

The chain combines TRBV7-3 with TRBJ1-2; D uncertain. CDR3 length: 15 residues. With 5 bases removed from V and 4 bases from J, the gap between germline ends came to 17 bases. Looked up from germline, CDR1 is SGHTA and CDR2 is FQGTGA. For the CDR3, the DNA is TGTGCCAGCAGCGAACAGCAAGTGGCCCCCTATGGCTACACCTTC. Amino acids: CASSEQQVAPYGYTF.

The chain links TRBV24-1 to TRBJ2-5; 10 bases map to TRBD1. The CDR3 has 19 amino acids. CDR1 is KGHDR and CDR2 is SFDVKD in the germline V gene. After removal of 2 bases from V and 2 bases from J, the junction contained 13 bases not matched to a gene. This CDR3 reads CATSDSRRGQGMLQETQYF. CDR3 nucleotides: TGTGCCACCAGTGATTCCCGTCGGGGACAGGGGATGTTACAAGAGACCCAGTACTTC.

The chain employs TRBV5-1 and TRBJ2-7, with 7 bases lining up with TRBD1. Germline CDR1 is SGHRS and CDR2 is YFSETQ. This CDR3 contains 17 residues. The J segment lost 2 bases and the V segment lost 1 base, leaving 12 bases of the junction unmatched. Written as DNA, the CDR3 is TGCGCCAGCAGCTTGTCCCTTGGGACAGCCCTTCCCTACGAGCAGTACTTC. Translating gives CASSLSLGTALPYEQYF.

This clone was observed once. This chain joins TRBV5-1 and TRBJ2-3; D unclear. This CDR3 is built from 14 residues. The V gene lost 1 base and the J gene lost 4 bases, with 10 bases spanning the gap. The germline CDR1 and CDR2 sequences are SGHRS and YFSETQ. The chain's CDR3 is CASSLLTFPDTQYF. The CDR3 DNA sequence: TGCGCCAGCAGCTTGTTGACTTTCCCAGATACGCAGTATTTT.

The CDR3: CASSPRQTTNEKLFF. The CDR3 coding sequence is TGTGCCAGCAGTCCTCGACAAACAACTAATGAAAAACTGTTTTTT. This sequence joins TRBV6-6 and TRBJ1-4; D call uncertain. This CDR3 has 15 residues. V lost 5 bases to trimming and J lost 0 bases, with 10 bases between them. Looked up from germline, CDR1 is MNHNY and CDR2 is SVGAGI (reference sequence).

The chain uses TRBV27 and TRBJ2-7; D is unresolved. This CDR3 has 17 amino acids. CDR1 is MNHEY and CDR2 is SMNVEV in the germline V gene (reference sequence). With 4 bases removed from V and 1 base from J, the gap between germline ends came to 20 bases. CDR3 amino acids: CASSYNSPLAGSYEQYF. DNA of the CDR3: TGTGCCAGCAGTTATAACAGCCCCTTGGCAGGTTCCTACGAGCAGTACTTC.

This chain uses TRBV5-6 with TRBJ1-1, with D perhaps TRBD1 (5 bases). This CDR3 is 13 amino acids long. V was cut by 1 base and J by 6 bases, with 10 bases left in between. Germline values: CDR1 SGHDT, CDR2 YYEEEE. CDR3 nucleotides: TGTGCCAGCAGCTTGTCCCAGGGTGCTGAAGCTTTCTTT. It yields the protein CASSLSQGAEAFF.